This T cell receptor beta chain was sequenced in a study of vaccination and CD4 T cells after COVID-19. Stated treatment: roughly 11-day PBMC culture with coronavirus spike peptide pools or control peptides (ViraFEST assay). This CDR3 is 16 amino acids long. V dropped 4 bases and J dropped 3 bases, with 16 bases sitting between them. Germline V gene sequence: CDR1 SGHTS, CDR2 YDEGEE. The Oncomine TCR Beta short-read assay generated sequence data from the DNA of cultured CD4+ T cells. TCRdb reprocessed the PCR reads via MiXCR and lists one record per CDR3 protein. The sample includes 10,000 to 15,000 distinct CDR3 sequences, approximately 28% of them seen just once. Notes on this clonotype: Its antigen is not identified.

Sample: cultured CD4+ T cells from blood. The TCR sequence derives from a human donor with COVID-19. The chain uses TRBV5-8 and TRBJ1-4; unclear D gene. The CDR3 coding sequence is TGTGCCAGCAGCCCGCGTATCGGGAGGGCTAATGAAAAACTGTTTTTT. Its protein is CASSPRIGRANEKLFF.